This T cell receptor (beta chain) was captured in a study of blood T cell repertoires in COVID-19. Using immunoSEQ multiplex PCR, the repertoire was profiled, and TCRdb retains in-frame clones only, with some absent. Here the sample spans about 230,000 clones, approximately 80% being singletons. Sequenced sample: PBMCs or T cells enriched from blood (not recorded which). This receptor was taken from a man between 60 and 75 years old who had recovered from COVID-19.

This chain's CDR3 is CASSLGLAGQGGNEQFF. For the CDR3, the DNA is TGTGCCAGCAGCCTGGGACTAGCGGGGCAGGGGGGGAATGAGCAGTTCTTC. The chain carries TRBV7-8 and TRBJ2-1, with 13 bases lining up with TRBD2. Losses at the gene ends were 5 bases for V and 7 bases for J; bases not matched to a gene: 11. From germline, CDR1 is SGHVS and CDR2 FQNEAQ. This CDR3 has 17 amino acids.